The clone carrying this TCR beta chain was counted a few times. The antigen is unknown. These data are taken from a study of T-cell reconstitution after alpha-beta-depleted transplantation in children. A library of TCRbeta sequences, prepared with unique molecular identifiers, was generated. Via MiXCR, TCRdb re-called the PCR reads, giving one row per CDR3 protein. The sample has more than 500,000 distinct CDR3 sequences; over 10% are singletons. This CDR3 contains 12 residues. V lost 5 bases and J lost 6, with 7 bases in between. The study, taken as a whole, reports: The study traced high day-60 TCRbeta diversity in some patients to surviving recipient T cells and thymic progenitors. Newly made T cells mostly supplied T-cell counts and diversity one year after transplant.

Sequences were derived from PBMCs, mostly from graft donor cells, sampled 180 days after TCRalphabeta/CD19-depleted stem cell transplant. The V call is TRBV12-3 or TRBV12-4, the J call TRBJ2-2, with D unclear. The sequence was obtained from a female patient under 10 years old who had a stem cell transplant for aplastic anemia, so the T cells may come from the graft donor. The CDR3 coding sequence is TGTGCCAGCAGTCTATGGCCCGGGGAGCTGTTTTTT. Its protein is CASSLWPGELFF.